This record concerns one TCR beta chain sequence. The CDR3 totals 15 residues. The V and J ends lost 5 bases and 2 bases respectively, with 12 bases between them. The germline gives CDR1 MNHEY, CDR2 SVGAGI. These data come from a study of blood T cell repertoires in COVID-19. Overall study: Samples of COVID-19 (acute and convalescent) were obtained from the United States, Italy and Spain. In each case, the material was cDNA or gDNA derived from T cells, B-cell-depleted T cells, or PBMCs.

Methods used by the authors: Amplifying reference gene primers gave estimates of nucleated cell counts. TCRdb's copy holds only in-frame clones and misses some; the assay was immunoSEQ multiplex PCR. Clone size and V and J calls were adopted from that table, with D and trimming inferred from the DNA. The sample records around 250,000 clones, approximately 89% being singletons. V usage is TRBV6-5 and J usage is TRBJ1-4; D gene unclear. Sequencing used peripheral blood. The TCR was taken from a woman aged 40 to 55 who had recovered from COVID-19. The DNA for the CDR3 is TGTGCCAGCAGTCCACGAGTCACGACTAATGAAAAACTGTTTTTT. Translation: CASSPRVTTNEKLFF.